A selection of T cell receptor beta chains follows, all from one sample in a study of monozygotic twins with inflammatory bowel disease. TCRdb re-called the 5' RACE reads and gives one entry per CDR3 protein, without DNA. This repertoire comprises some 150,000 distinct CDR3 sequences; its ten largest clones make up roughly 7%. The sequenced sample was blood. These receptors all stem from a human donor with ulcerative colitis or Crohn's disease, or a healthy co-twin of an affected twin (not recorded which). Both conserved end residues are part of each CDR3.

TRBV29-1	TRBJ2-7	CSVEGGGTEQYF
TRBV18	TRBJ2-1	CASSSRDSSYNEQFF
TRBV5-1	TRBJ2-2	CASSATGTRNTGELFF
TRBV10-3	TRBJ2-7	CAISGGPPSEQYF
TRBV27	TRBJ2-7	CASSTERDGSYEQYF
TRBV24-1	TRBJ2-2	CATSDSILGGFRGDTGELFF
TRBV20-1	TRBJ2-7	CGGLAVYEQYF
TRBV30	TRBJ2-3	CAWTLPGSIDTQYF
TRBV28	TRBJ2-2	CASMRTGTTGELFF
TRBV18	TRBJ1-2	CASSQGNPFGYTF
TRBV15	TRBJ2-3	CATSRGAGFYTDTQYF
TRBV29-1	TRBJ1-5	CSVETGGKGSQPQHF
TRBV19	TRBJ1-2	CASSIQGAYYGYTF
TRBV18	TRBJ1-1	CASSTAWAEAFF
TRBV7-6	TRBJ1-6	CASSLSDGQGNSPLHF
TRBV20-1	TRBJ2-5	CSSFPGHPDETQYF
TRBV9	TRBJ1-2	CASREGGGGYTF
TRBV3-1	TRBJ2-3	CASSQDELRLARTDTQYF
TRBV20-1	TRBJ1-1	CSARQGQTNTEAFF
TRBV5-6	TRBJ2-1	CASSIPGLAYNEQFF
TRBV5-6	TRBJ2-7	CASSLQGGLAAYEQYF
TRBV20-1	TRBJ1-5	CSARAGDQPQHF
TRBV5-1	TRBJ2-2	CASRFRVNTGELFF
TRBV20-1	TRBJ2-7	CSAREWADSITLPYEQYF
TRBV12-3/TRBV12-4	TRBJ2-5	CASSLDPIQETQYF
TRBV6-5	TRBJ2-7	CASGYSGGGTYEQYF
TRBV15	TRBJ1-1	CATSDREFISEAFF
TRBV7-6	TRBJ2-5	CASSLATGSQETQYF
TRBV24-1	TRBJ1-1	CATIKGFAEAFF
TRBV7-2	TRBJ2-1	CASSLGRGHYNEQFF
TRBV5-6	TRBJ2-7	CASSPAWGDYEQYF
TRBV19	TRBJ2-2	CASSIGPSGRAVNTGELFF
TRBV4-2	TRBJ1-2	CASSHPDRENYGYTF
TRBV3-1	TRBJ1-5	CASSRGTPSNQPQHF
TRBV25-1	TRBJ2-7	CASRLLGEQYF
TRBV20-1	TRBJ1-5	CSAVRQGPLTGNQPQHF
TRBV20-1	TRBJ2-7	CSAQPGLAVLQQYF
TRBV29-1	TRBJ1-1	CSVGKGNTEAFF
TRBV18	TRBJ2-1	CASSPPFPSDYNEQFF
TRBV7-2	TRBJ1-2	CASSPGANPGYTF
TRBV5-4	TRBJ2-1	CASSLGAGGPNEQFF
TRBV11-1	TRBJ2-6	CASSLVAAGANVLTF